The table lists the clone carrying this T cell receptor beta chain with a few counts. Its antigen is unidentified. The data derive from a study of T cells in Graves' hyperthyroidism and ophthalmopathy. Looking at the study overall: Peripheral blood was secured at the point of initial diagnosis, before any treatment. General study results and limits: Most expanded thyroid clonotypes above 0.001 recurred in blood. A 13 V-J model separated ophthalmopathy from stable hyperthyroidism.

Diagnostic decisions used clinical symptoms, serum thyroxine and TRAb, thyroid ultrasound and orbital computed tomography. After removal of 2 bases from V and 10 bases from J, the junction contained 6 bases not matched to a gene. The CDR3 contains 14 residues. CDR1 is DFQATT, CDR2 SNEGSKA, per germline (reference sequence). TCR beta CDR3 regions were amplified from RNA. The HTBI primer set drove a first-round RT-PCR of the TCR CDR3. TCRdb fed the multiplex PCR reads into MiXCR, producing one record per CDR3 protein. The sample consists of a few hundred thousand distinct CDR3 sequences, under 15% of them appearing once.

The receptor's source is a woman aged 30 to 39 with Graves' hyperthyroidism. The chain couples TRBV20-1 to TRBJ2-1, with 12 bases lining up with TRBD1. Specimen: blood. The CDR3 nucleotides read TGCAGTGCTAGATCGGGACAGGGGGCATCCGAGCAGTTCTTC. It translates to CSARSGQGASEQFF.